The present T cell receptor (beta chain) was sequenced within a study of T cell responses to AZD1222 COVID-19 vaccine. Overall study findings and caveats: Among those given AZD1222, only six were seropositive at baseline. Two doses of AZD1222 preceded a rise in Spike-specific TCR breadth and depth. Researchers report vaccine-associated CD4 TCRs spanning spike, with dominance at 160-218 and 743-854.

Analyses pooled second doses at about 4 or about 12 weeks. V dropped 7 bases and J dropped 3; count of bases not matched to a gene: 2. The length of the CDR3 is 12 residues. The germline V gene encodes CDR1 SNHLY and CDR2 FYNNEI. Method: immunoSEQ multiplex PCR; TCRdb's copy keeps in-frame clones and lacks some. Among 110,000 or so clones listed, about 90% were seen once. Of note for this clone: Its antigen is currently unknown.

This specimen consisted of peripheral blood, obtained 28 days after the second AZD1222 dose. This chain connects TRBV2 to TRBJ1-1; 7 bases are shared with TRBD1. The TCR originated in an adult who received the AZD1222 COVID-19 vaccine. Here the CDR3 reads CASITGDTEAFF. The CDR3 nucleotides read TGTGCCAGCATTACAGGGGACACTGAAGCTTTCTTT.